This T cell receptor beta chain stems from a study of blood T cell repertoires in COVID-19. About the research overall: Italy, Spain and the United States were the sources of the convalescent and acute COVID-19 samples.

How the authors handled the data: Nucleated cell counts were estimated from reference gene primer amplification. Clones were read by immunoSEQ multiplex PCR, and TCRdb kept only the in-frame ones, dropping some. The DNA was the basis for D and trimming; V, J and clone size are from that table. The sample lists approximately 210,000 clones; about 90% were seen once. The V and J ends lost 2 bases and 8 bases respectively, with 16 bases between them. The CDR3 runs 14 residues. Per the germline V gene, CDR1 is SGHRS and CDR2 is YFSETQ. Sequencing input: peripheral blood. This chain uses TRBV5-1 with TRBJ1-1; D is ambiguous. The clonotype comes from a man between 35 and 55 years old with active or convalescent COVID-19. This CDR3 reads CASSFQVRGREAFF. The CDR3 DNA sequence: TGCGCCAGCAGCTTCCAAGTCCGGGGAAGGGAAGCTTTCTTT.